Presented here are 3 T cell receptor beta chains from one specimen sequenced in a study of radiation and T cells in renal cell carcinoma. Described time point: blood 2 weeks post-SBRT. Treatment denoted: 15 Gy SBRT to primary tumor, nephrectomy 4 weeks later. Repertoires were generated with immunoSEQ multiplex PCR, while TCRdb's copy carries only in-frame clones and drops some. This table holds some 80,000 clones, 70% to 90% found once. The sequenced sample was blood, obtained from a patient whose treatment included radiotherapy and nephrectomy. These receptors came from a woman between 45 and 65 years old with renal cell carcinoma.

The CDR3 nucleotides are TGTGCTCACAGGGGGCAGTATGGCTACACCTTC. It codes for CAHRGQYGYTF. The chain is built from TRBV28 and TRBJ1-2; 9 nucleotides align to TRBD1. CDR1 is MDHEN, CDR2 SYDVKM, per germline. This CDR3 is 11 amino acids long.

The chain carries TRBV5-1 and TRBJ1-4; 12 bases align to TRBD1. The CDR3 is 17 amino acids. CDR1 and CDR2 (germline): SGHRS, YFSETQ. The V segment lost 3 bases and the J segment 6 bases; nucleotides outside the gene matches: 9. DNA for the CDR3: TGCGCCAGCAGCTGGGGGACAGGGGGCGCAAAGGATGAAAAACTGTTTTTT. This gives the protein CASSWGTGGAKDEKLFF.

The chain combines TRBV7-2 with TRBJ1-2; no clear D gene. CDR1 is SGHTA and CDR2 is FQGNSA in the germline V gene. The CDR3 runs 14 residues. Deletions cut 1 base from V and 3 bases from J, with 9 bases between. The CDR3 sequence: CASSLVLRDYGYTF. The CDR3 DNA sequence: TGTGCCAGCAGCTTAGTACTGAGGGACTATGGCTACACCTTC.